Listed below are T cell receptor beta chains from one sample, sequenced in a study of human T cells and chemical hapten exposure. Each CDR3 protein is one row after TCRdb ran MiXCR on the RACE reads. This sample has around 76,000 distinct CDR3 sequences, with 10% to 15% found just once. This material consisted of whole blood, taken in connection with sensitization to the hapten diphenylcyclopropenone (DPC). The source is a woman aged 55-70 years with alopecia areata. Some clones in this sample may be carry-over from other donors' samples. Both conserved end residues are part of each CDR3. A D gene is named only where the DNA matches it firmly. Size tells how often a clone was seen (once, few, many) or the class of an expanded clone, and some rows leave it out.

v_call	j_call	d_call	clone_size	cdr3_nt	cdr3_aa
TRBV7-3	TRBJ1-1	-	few	TGTGCCAGTAGCTCCCGTGGAGGAATGAACACTGAAGCTTTCTTT	CASSSRGGMNTEAFF
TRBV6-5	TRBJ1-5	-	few	TGTGCCAGCAGTTCCAGGGAAGGAAATCAGCCCCAGCATTTT	CASSSREGNQPQHF
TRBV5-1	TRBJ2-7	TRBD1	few	TGCGCCAGCAGCCCCCGGACAGGTGATTCCTACGAGCAGTACTTC	CASSPRTGDSYEQYF
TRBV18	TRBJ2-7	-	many	TGTGCCAGCTCACCACCGGGGGATTTTGAGCAGTACTTC	CASSPPGDFEQYF
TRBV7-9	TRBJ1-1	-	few	TGTGCCAGCAGCTTATATGAAGCTTTCTTT	CASSLYEAFF
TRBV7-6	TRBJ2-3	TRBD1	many	TGTGCCAGCAGCTCACAGGACAGGTCCACAGATACGCAGTATTTT	CASSSQDRSTDTQYF
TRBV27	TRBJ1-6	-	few	TGTGCCAGCAAGGATAGAAATTCACCCCTCCACTTT	CASKDRNSPLHF
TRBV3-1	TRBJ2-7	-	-	TGTGCCAGCAGCCAAGGATGGGACCCGACCTACGAGCAGTACTTC	CASSQGWDPTYEQYF
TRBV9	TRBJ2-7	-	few	TGTGCCAGCAGCGGAGGGACTCGAACCTACGAGCAGTACTTC	CASSGGTRTYEQYF
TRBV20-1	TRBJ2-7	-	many	TGCAGTGCTAAGATTATAACTAGGCGAAACTCCGAGCAGTACTTC	CSAKIITRRNSEQYF
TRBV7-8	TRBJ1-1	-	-	TGTGCCAGCAGCCCCCGTATACTGTCGAACACTGAAGCTTTCTTT	CASSPRILSNTEAFF
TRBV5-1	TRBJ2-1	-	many	TGCGCCAGCAGCTTGGTAGCAGGGCTTTACAATGAGCAGTTCTTC	CASSLVAGLYNEQFF
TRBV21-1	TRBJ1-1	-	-	TGTGCCAGCACCATGGAACCACCGAACACTGAAGCTTTCTTT	CASTMEPPNTEAFF
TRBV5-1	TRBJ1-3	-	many	TGCGCCAGCAGCTTTGAGTCAGGCCCTCGGGACACCATATATTTT	CASSFESGPRDTIYF
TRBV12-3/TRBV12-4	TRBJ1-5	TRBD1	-	TGTGCCAGCAGGGGACAGGTCAATCAGCCCCAGCATTTT	CASRGQVNQPQHF
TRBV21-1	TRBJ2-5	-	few	TGTGCCAGCAGCATAAGGGAGCCCTGGAGGGAGACCCAGTACTTC	CASSIREPWRETQYF
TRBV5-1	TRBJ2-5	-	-	TGCGCCAGCAGCTTGGTGTCAGGGCAACAAGAGACCCAGTACTTC	CASSLVSGQQETQYF
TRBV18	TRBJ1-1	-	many	TGTGCCAGCTCACCCAACGGCCCAGGGAGGGGGACTGAAGCTTTCTTT	CASSPNGPGRGTEAFF
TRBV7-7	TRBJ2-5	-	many	TGTGCTAGCAGCCTAAGCGGACAGAGACAAGAGACCCAGTACTTC	CASSLSGQRQETQYF
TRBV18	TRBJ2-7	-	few	TGTGCCAGCTCGCAATTAGGGGAGGTCGAGCAGTACTTC	CASSQLGEVEQYF
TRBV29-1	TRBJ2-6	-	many	TGCAGCGTTATTAAACCCGGGGCCAACGTCCTGACTTTC	CSVIKPGANVLTF
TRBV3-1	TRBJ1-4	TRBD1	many	TGTGCCAGCAGAAATCAGGGGGCGAATGAAAAACTGTTTTTT	CASRNQGANEKLFF
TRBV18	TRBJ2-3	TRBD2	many	TGTGCCAGCTCACGATCGGGGGGGCCGGAAGATACGCAGTATTTT	CASSRSGGPEDTQYF
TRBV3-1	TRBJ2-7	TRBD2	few	TGTGCCAGCAGCCAAGATTTAGTTGCGGGGGAACCCTACGAGCAGTACTTC	CASSQDLVAGEPYEQYF
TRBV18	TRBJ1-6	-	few	TGTGCCAGCTCACCATCGTCCGACCCCTATAATTCACCCCTCCACTTT	CASSPSSDPYNSPLHF
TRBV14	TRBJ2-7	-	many	TGTGCCAGCAGCCACGTTGGAGGGGGCGATAGGTACGAGCAGTACTTC	CASSHVGGGDRYEQYF
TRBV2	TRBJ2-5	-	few	TGTGCCAGCTGGGGGGGCCAGACCCAGTACTTC	CASWGGQTQYF
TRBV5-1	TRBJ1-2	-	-	TGCGCCAGCAGCTTGGATACAGGCGGCATGGGCTACACCTTC	CASSLDTGGMGYTF
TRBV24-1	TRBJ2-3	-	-	TGTGCCACCAGTGGCCAGGGCACAGATACGCAGTATTTT	CATSGQGTDTQYF
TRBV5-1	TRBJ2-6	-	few	TGCGCCAGCAGCTTTACGGGACCCAGCTCTGGGGCCAACGTCCTGACTTTC	CASSFTGPSSGANVLTF
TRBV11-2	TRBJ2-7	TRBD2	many	TGTGCCAGCAGCGGGGGACTAGGGTACGAGCAGTACTTC	CASSGGLGYEQYF
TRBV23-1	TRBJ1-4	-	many	TGCGCCAGCAGTTCGCGGGAGCTGAAACTGTTTTTT	CASSSRELKLFF
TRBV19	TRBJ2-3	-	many	TGTGCCAGTAGACCGCGAGGAGGGGCCGGGACAGATACGCAGTATTTT	CASRPRGGAGTDTQYF
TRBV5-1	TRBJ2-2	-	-	TGCGCCAGCAGCTCAACACTGACTAACACCGGGGAGCTGTTTTTT	CASSSTLTNTGELFF
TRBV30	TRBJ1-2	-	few	TGTGCCTGGAGTTATCGGCACCCGCCCTATGGCTACACCTTC	CAWSYRHPPYGYTF
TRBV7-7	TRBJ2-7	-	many	TGTGCTAGCAGCTACGGGGCGACTAACTCCTACGAGCAGTACTTC	CASSYGATNSYEQYF
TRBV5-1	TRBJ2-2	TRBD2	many	TGCGCCAGCAGCTTTACCCAGACTAGCGGGGGCACCGGGGAGCTGTTTTTT	CASSFTQTSGGTGELFF
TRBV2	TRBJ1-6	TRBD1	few	TGTGCCAGCAGTGAAGCGTTTCGGGGACAGGGTTCACCCCTCCACTTT	CASSEAFRGQGSPLHF
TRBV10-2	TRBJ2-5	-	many	TGCGCCAGCAGTGACTCGGGGGTGAGAGGGAACCAGTACTTC	CASSDSGVRGNQYF
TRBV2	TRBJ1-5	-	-	TGTGCCAGCAGTGAAGCTCCGACTTATCAGCCCCAGCATTTT	CASSEAPTYQPQHF
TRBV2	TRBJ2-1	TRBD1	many	TGTGCCAGCACCGGGACAGTATACAATGAGCAGTTCTTC	CASTGTVYNEQFF
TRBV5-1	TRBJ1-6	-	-	TGCGCCACCCGGGACGGACCCAGCTCCTATAATTCACCCCTCCACTTT	CATRDGPSSYNSPLHF
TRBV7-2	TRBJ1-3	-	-	TGTGCCAGCAGCTTAGGACGGTACTCTGGAAACACCATATATTTT	CASSLGRYSGNTIYF
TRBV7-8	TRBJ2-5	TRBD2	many	TGTGCCAGCAGCTCACGGGGGGTTAGCACCCCGTACTTC	CASSSRGVSTPYF
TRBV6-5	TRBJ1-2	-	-	TGTGCCAGCAGTTACTCGTCGGTTTACAGCGTCGGCTACACCTTC	CASSYSSVYSVGYTF
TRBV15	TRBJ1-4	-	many	TGTGCCACCAGCAGATCCCCGACAGGAACTAATGAAAAACTGTTTTTT	CATSRSPTGTNEKLFF
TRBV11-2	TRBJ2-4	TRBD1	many	TGTGCCAGCAGCATAGGGACAGGAGCTAACATTCAGTACTTC	CASSIGTGANIQYF
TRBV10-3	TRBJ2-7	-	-	TGTGCCATCAGCGGGACGAACGTGCAGTACTTC	CAISGTNVQYF
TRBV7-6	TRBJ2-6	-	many	TGTGCCAGCAGCTTACCACCCGACGGGCCGGGGGCCAACGTCCTGACTTTC	CASSLPPDGPGANVLTF
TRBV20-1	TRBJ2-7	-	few	TGCAGTGCTAGTAGGCGTTCCTACGAGCAGTACTTC	CSASRRSYEQYF
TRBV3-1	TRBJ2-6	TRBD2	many	TGTGCCAGCAGCCCTGGAGATGCGGGGGGCTACAACGTCCTGACTTTC	CASSPGDAGGYNVLTF
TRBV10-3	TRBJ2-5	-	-	TGTGCCATCTCGGCGGGGCTCCAAGAGACCCAGTACTTC	CAISAGLQETQYF
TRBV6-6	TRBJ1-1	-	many	TGTGCCAGCAGTTACCTCCCTGGGGCTTGGAACACTGAAGCTTTCTTT	CASSYLPGAWNTEAFF
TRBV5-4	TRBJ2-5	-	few	TGTGCCAGCAGCTTGGAAGGGAAAAAATACCAAGAGACCCAGTACTTC	CASSLEGKKYQETQYF
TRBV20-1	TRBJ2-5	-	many	TGCAGTGCGAATACTAGGTACCAAGAGACCCAGTACTTC	CSANTRYQETQYF
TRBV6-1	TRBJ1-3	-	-	TGTGCCAGCAGTGAAGTCGTCCGGGTGTCTGGAAACACCATATATTTT	CASSEVVRVSGNTIYF
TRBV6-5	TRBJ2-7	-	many	TGTGCCAGCAGTTACTCGGGACAAAATTTCTACGAGCAGTACTTC	CASSYSGQNFYEQYF
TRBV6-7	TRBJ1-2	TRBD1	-	TGTGCCAGCGGCCGGGACAGGGGGCGGTCTGACTATGGCTACACCTTC	CASGRDRGRSDYGYTF
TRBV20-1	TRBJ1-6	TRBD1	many	TGCAGTGCTAGCGGAGGGACAGGGAACAATTCACCCCTCCACTTT	CSASGGTGNNSPLHF